These 8 T cell receptor beta chains were all obtained from the same sample, sequenced in a study of Ad26.COV2.S vaccination and SARS-CoV-2 variants. Documented treatment: 15 to 20 received Ad26.COV2.S at low or high dose, single or two shots; several received placebo; per-sample allocation not given. Day 63 after the first vaccine or placebo injection was the time point for sampling. Generated by immunoSEQ multiplex PCR, the TCRdb table keeps only in-frame clones and is missing some. The sample consists of over 350,000 clones, around nine tenths of them appearing once. The sample was peripheral blood, taken in a trial of Ad26.COV2.S vaccine versus placebo. These receptor sequences come from a person aged 18-60 years who received the Ad26.COV2.S COVID-19 vaccine or a placebo.

J is TRBJ2-2 and V is TRBV11-2; 7 positions agree with TRBD1. The CDR3 loop spans 14 amino acids. CDR1 is SGHAT, CDR2 FQNNGV, per germline. V dropped 3 bases and J dropped 7; count of bases not matched to a gene: 5. The CDR3 DNA is TGTGCCAGCAGCTTCGGTGACAGGGACGGGGAGCTGTTTTTT. This sequence encodes CASSFGDRDGELFF.

The chain uses TRBV19 and TRBJ2-2, with 7 bases fitting TRBD1. In germline, CDR1 is LNHDA, CDR2 SQIVND (reference sequence). The CDR3 is 16 residues long. Trimming took 6 bases from V and 3 from J; bases not matched to a gene: 10. Here the CDR3 reads CASSQDRESDTGELFF. The CDR3 nucleotides are TGTGCCAGTAGCCAAGACAGGGAGTCGGACACCGGGGAGCTGTTTTTT.

The count of this clone is one. The V call is TRBV30, the J call TRBJ2-3; perhaps TRBD1 as D (8 bases). CDR3 size: 12 residues. Trimming shortened V by 7 bases and J by 5 bases, and 13 bases separated the two germline ends. The germline V gene encodes CDR1 GTSNPN and CDR2 SVGIG (reference sequence). The CDR3 coding sequence is TGTGCCTCAAACAGGGGGGGAGATACGCAGTATTTT. The encoded protein is CASNRGGDTQYF.

The rearrangement uses TRBV19 and TRBJ1-1; D gene uncertain. V was trimmed by 0 bases and J by 4 bases, leaving 21 bases between them. The length of the CDR3 is 18 residues. Germline V gene data show CDR1 as LNHDA and CDR2 as SQIVND (reference sequence). CDR3 nucleotides: TGTGCCAGTAGTATAGATCTATGGGCAATGCCAAGGAGCACTGAAGCTTTCTTT. It yields the protein CASSIDLWAMPRSTEAFF.

The J gene is TRBJ1-4, the V gene TRBV7-9; no clear D. Trimming removed 5 bases at V and 4 bases at J, with 14 bases between. This CDR3 has 15 amino acids. Germline V gene sequence: CDR1 SEHNR, CDR2 FQNEAQ (reference sequence). The CDR3 DNA reads TGTGCCAGCAGCCTTGTCGGGCGGGTTAATGAAAAACTGTTTTTT. Translating it yields CASSLVGRVNEKLFF.

This chain joins TRBV5-1 and TRBJ1-3, with D maybe TRBD1 (5 bases). CDR1 SGHRS and CDR2 YFSETQ come from the germline V gene. The CDR3 is 16 residues long. The V end was cut by 1 base, the J end by 0 bases, with 11 bases between. For the CDR3, the DNA is TGCGCCAGCAGCTTGCCAGGGCGAAACTCTGGAAACACCATATATTTT. It encodes CASSLPGRNSGNTIYF.

This sequence joins TRBV19 and TRBJ2-1; D unresolved. From germline, CDR1 is LNHDA and CDR2 SQIVND (reference sequence). The V end was cut by 6 bases, the J end by 6 bases, with 12 bases between. The CDR3 is 13 residues long. The CDR3 coding sequence is TGTGCCAGTAGCGCCTCCCTAGGCAATGAGCAGTTCTTC. This gives the protein CASSASLGNEQFF.

This chain joins TRBV6-6 and TRBJ1-3; maybe TRBD1 (5 bases). This CDR3 has 13 residues. Germline V CDR1 and CDR2: MNHNY, SVGAGI (reference sequence). Deletions cut 7 bases from V and 2 bases from J, with 9 bases between. DNA of the CDR3: TGTGCCAGCAAGGCAGGGACTGGAAACACCATATATTTT. Translation: CASKAGTGNTIYF.